There are many counts of the clone carrying this T cell receptor (beta chain). Its antigen is currently unknown. RNA transcripts served as the template for amplifying TCR beta CDR3 regions. RT-PCR in the first round (using the HTBI primer set) targeted the TCR CDR3. Each CDR3 protein gets one entry after TCRdb re-called the multiplex PCR reads with MiXCR. The table has about 380,000 distinct CDR3 sequences, less than 15% seen once. The data originate from a study of T cells in Graves' hyperthyroidism and ophthalmopathy. Study outcomes and limitations: Most thyroid clonotypes expanded above 0.001 appeared in blood too. In validation, the model predicted ophthalmopathy. These predictions came a median 6.5 months before onset.

Source material: blood. This clonotype originated in a man under 40 with Graves' hyperthyroidism that later progressed to Graves' ophthalmopathy.

The CDR3 sequence: CASSPEGTYNEQFF. Written as DNA, the CDR3 is TGTGCCAGCAGCCCGGAAGGGACCTACAATGAGCAGTTCTTC. The chain carries TRBV3-1 and TRBJ2-1; D not resolved. V was cut by 4 bases and J by 2 bases, with 9 bases left in between. The V gene's germline CDR1 is LGHDT and CDR2 YNNKEL (reference sequence). There are 14 residues in the CDR3.